This T cell receptor beta chain is drawn from a study of chemoradiotherapy in HPV16-positive cancers. Study-level background: Candidate HPV-specific T-cell clones and common TCR motifs came from functional assays in a couple of HPV16-positive patients.

TCRdb keeps only in-frame clones here, not all; method: immunoSEQ multiplex PCR. Here the sample spans about 10,000 clones, about 89% being singletons. Germline lookup yields CDR1 SGHRS and CDR2 YFSETQ. The CDR3 is 16 amino acids. V dropped 3 bases and J dropped 0; count of bases not matched to a gene: 7. The rearrangement uses TRBV5-1 and TRBJ2-7, with 9 bases identical to TRBD1. The sample here was blood, taken from a patient who underwent chemoradiotherapy. The clonotype originates from a human donor with HPV-associated anogenital cancer. The CDR3 nucleotides are TGCGCCAGCAGCTCAACCGGGACAGGGAACTCCTACGAGCAGTACTTC. Protein sequence: CASSSTGTGNSYEQYF.